The sequence of this T cell receptor (beta chain) was determined in a study of blood T cell repertoires in COVID-19. As for the study in general: From T cells, B-cell-depleted T cells, or PBMCs came the material, which was cDNA or gDNA.

The CDR3 runs 16 residues. Germline CDR1 reads SGHDT; CDR2 reads YYEEEE. V lost 1 base and J lost 9, with 17 bases in between. Using immunoSEQ multiplex PCR, the repertoire was profiled, and TCRdb retains in-frame clones only, with some absent. This table holds 350,000 or so clones, roughly 90% found once. Input material: peripheral blood. The genes are TRBV5-6 and TRBJ1-6, with D possibly TRBD1 on 5 matching bases. This receptor was obtained from a man aged 18 to 30 with active or convalescent COVID-19. DNA of the CDR3: TGTGCCAGCAGCTTGTATGCAGGCTTCCAGGGTTCACCCCTCCACTTT. It yields the protein CASSLYAGFQGSPLHF.